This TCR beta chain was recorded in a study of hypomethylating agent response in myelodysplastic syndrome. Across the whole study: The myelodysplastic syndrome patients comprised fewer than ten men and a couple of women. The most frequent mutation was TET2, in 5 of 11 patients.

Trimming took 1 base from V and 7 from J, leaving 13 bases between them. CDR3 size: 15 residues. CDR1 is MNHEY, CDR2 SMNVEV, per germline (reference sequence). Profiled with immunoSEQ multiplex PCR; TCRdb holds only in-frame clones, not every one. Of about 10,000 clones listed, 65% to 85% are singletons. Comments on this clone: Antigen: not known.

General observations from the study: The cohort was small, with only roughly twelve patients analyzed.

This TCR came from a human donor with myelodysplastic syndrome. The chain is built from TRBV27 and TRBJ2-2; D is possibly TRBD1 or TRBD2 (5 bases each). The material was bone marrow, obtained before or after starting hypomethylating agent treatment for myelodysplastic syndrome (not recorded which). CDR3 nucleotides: TGTGCCAGCAGTTTATGGGGGAGAGAGAACGGGGAGCTGTTTTTT. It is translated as CASSLWGRENGELFF.